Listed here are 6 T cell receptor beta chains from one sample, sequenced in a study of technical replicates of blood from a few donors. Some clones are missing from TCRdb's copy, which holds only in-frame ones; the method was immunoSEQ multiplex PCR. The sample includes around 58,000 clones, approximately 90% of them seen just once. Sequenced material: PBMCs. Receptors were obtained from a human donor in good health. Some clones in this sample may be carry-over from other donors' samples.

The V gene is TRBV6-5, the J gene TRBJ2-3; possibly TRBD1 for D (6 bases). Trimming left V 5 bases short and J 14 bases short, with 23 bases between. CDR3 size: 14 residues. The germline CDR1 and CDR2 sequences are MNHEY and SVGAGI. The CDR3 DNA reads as TGTGCCAGCAGTCGCGACGCATCAGGGGTCGCTAGGTATTTT. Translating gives CASSRDASGVARYF.

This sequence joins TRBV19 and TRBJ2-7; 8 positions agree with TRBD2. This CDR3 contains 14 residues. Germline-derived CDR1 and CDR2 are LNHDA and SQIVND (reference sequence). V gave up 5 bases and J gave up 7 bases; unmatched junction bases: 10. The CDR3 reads CASSVAGGSLEQYF. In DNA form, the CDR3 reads TGTGCCAGTAGTGTCGCGGGAGGCTCTCTGGAGCAGTACTTC.

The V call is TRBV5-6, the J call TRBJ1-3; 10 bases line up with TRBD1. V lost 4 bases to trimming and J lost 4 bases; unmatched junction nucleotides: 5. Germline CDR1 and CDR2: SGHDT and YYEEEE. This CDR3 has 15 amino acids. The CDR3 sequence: CASSRGQGTGNTIYF. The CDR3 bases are TGTGCCAGCAGCAGGGGACAGGGGACCGGAAACACCATATATTTT.

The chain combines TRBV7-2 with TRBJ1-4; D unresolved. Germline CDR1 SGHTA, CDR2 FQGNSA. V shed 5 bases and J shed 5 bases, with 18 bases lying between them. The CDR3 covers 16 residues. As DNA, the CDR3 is TGTGCCAGCAGCCCGAGTGCGGGGAAATTCAATGAAAAACTGTTTTTT. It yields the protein CASSPSAGKFNEKLFF.

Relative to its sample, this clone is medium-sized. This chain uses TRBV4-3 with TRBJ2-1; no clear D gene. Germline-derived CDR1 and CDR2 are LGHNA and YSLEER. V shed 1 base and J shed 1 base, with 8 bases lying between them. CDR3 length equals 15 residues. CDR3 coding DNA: TGCGCCAGCAGCCAAGGGGCAGCATCCTACAATGAGCAGTTCTTC. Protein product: CASSQGAASYNEQFF.

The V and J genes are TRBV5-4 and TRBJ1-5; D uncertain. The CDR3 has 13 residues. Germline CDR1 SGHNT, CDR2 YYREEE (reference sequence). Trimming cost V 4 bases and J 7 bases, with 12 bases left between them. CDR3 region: CASSPAPGQPQHF. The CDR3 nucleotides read TGTGCCAGCAGCCCCGCCCCAGGCCAGCCCCAGCATTTT.